A single sample gave rise to the 4 T cell receptor beta chains below, sequenced in a study of cytotoxic CD8 clonotypes in ibrutinib-treated CLL (dated by TCRdb to 2020 to 2022). Interpreted using the paper, the time point label stands for: approximately 2 years on ibrutinib. Library preparation used the immunoSEQ multiplex PCR assay. TCRdb took this table from immuneACCESS and kept in-frame rearrangements with V and J called. Such tables lack part of the clones; where checked against another copy, unresolved V genes explain under half of the gap, and the rest is unexplained. The sample table lists about 250,000 clones, about three quarters of them with a count of one. The ten biggest clones cover roughly 15% of the sample. This specimen consisted of PBMCs, obtained after 24 months of ibrutinib treatment. These receptors were obtained from a human donor with chronic lymphocytic leukemia.

V and J are TRBV10-1 and TRBJ2-2; 8 nucleotides match TRBD2. The CDR3 totals 13 residues. CDR1 is WNHNN and CDR2 is SYGVQD in the germline V gene (reference sequence). V shed 8 bases and J 7 bases; nucleotides not matched to a gene: 6. The CDR3 is CASEAGVGGELFF. In DNA, the CDR3 is TGCGCCAGCGAAGCGGGAGTTGGCGGGGAGCTGTTTTTT.

On this clone itself: Sequence at one end of the junction differs from germline and may be a read error. This rearrangement joins TRBV2 to TRBJ2-7, with TRBD1 matching 8 bases. Germline V gene sequence: CDR1 SNHLY, CDR2 FYNNEI. CDR3 size: 15 residues. The CDR3 here is CASREGTGSSYEQYF. The CDR3 nucleotides are TGTGCCAGCAGAGAAGGGACAGGTAGCTCCTACGAGCAGTACTTC.

V usage is TRBV6-1 and J usage is TRBJ2-7, with D hard to call. V lost 2 bases and J lost 4, with 3 bases in between. This CDR3 is built from 11 residues. Germline-derived CDR1 and CDR2 are MNHNS and SASEGT. The CDR3 DNA sequence: TGTGCCAGCAGTGAATATTACGAGCAGTACTTC. As protein: CASSEYYEQYF.

The genes are TRBV11-2 and TRBJ1-1, with D possibly matching TRBD1 (6 bases). The CDR3 runs to 16 residues. Germline V lookup: CDR1 SGHAT, CDR2 FQNNGV. Trimming left V 3 bases short and J 5 bases short, with 19 bases between. The chain's CDR3 is CASSLTGGAFRTEAFF. CDR3 coding DNA: TGTGCCAGCAGCTTGACGGGGGGCGCGTTTCGGACTGAAGCTTTCTTT.